One sample yielded the 3 T cell receptor beta chains listed below, sequenced in a study of immune evolution from preneoplasia to lung adenocarcinoma. Method: immunoSEQ multiplex PCR; TCRdb's copy keeps in-frame clones and lacks some. The top ten hold roughly 7.2% of the sample, which has roughly 5,000 clones, around 79% seen once. The sample was FFPE lung adenocarcinoma in situ tissue. These receptors all come from a person aged 60-80 years with lung adenocarcinoma.

The chain links TRBV7-9 to TRBJ1-3; D is possibly TRBD1 (5 bases). The germline gives CDR1 SEHNR, CDR2 FQNEAQ (reference sequence). The CDR3 length is 19 residues. V gave up 1 base and J gave up 1 base, with 20 bases separating them. CDR3 amino acids: CASSLEKGEGPGSGNTIYF. The CDR3 coding sequence is TGTGCCAGCAGCTTAGAGAAGGGAGAGGGGCCAGGGTCTGGAAACACCATATATTTT. Drawing the rest from reference TRBV7-9 and TRBJ1-3, the complete variable domain is DTGVSQNPRHKITKRGQNVTFRCDPISEHNRLYWYRQTLGQGPEFLTYFQNEAQLEKSRLLSDRFSAERPKGSFSTLEIQRTEQGDSAMYLCASSLEKGEGPGSGNTIYFGEGSWLTVV.

The chain links TRBV7-6 to TRBJ1-3; D is possibly TRBD1 (5 bases). Trimming took 2 bases from V and 3 from J, leaving 11 bases between them. This CDR3 comprises 15 residues. Germline values: CDR1 SGHVS, CDR2 FNYEAQ. This CDR3 is CASSLSQGDGNTIYF. The CDR3 DNA reads TGTGCCAGCAGCTTAAGCCAGGGCGATGGAAACACCATATATTTT. The whole variable domain, remainder taken from reference TRBV7-6 and TRBJ1-3, is GAGVSQSPRYKVTKRGQDVALRCDPISGHVSLYWYRQALGQGPEFLTYFNYEAQQDKSGLPNDRFSAERPEGSISTLTIQRTEQRDSAMYRCASSLSQGDGNTIYFGEGSWLTVV.

This clone came up a few times. The chain couples TRBV6-5 to TRBJ1-5; D ambiguous. The length of the CDR3 is 13 residues. CDR1 and CDR2 from the germline V gene are MNHEY and SVGAGI. V lost 2 bases, J lost 5 bases, and 7 bases lay in between. CDR3: CASSYRLDQPQHF. Here the CDR3 DNA reads TGTGCCAGCAGTTACAGGTTGGATCAGCCCCAGCATTTT.